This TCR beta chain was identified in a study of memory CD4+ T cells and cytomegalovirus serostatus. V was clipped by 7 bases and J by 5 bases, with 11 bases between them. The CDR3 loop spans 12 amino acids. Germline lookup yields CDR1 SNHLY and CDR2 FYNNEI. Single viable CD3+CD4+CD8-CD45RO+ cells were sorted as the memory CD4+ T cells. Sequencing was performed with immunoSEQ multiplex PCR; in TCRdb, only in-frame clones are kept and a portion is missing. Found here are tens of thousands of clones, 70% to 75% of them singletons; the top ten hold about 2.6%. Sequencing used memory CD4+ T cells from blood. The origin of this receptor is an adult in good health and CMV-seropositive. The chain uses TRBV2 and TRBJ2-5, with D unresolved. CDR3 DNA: TGTGCCAGCAAGTTAGAAGGGGAGACCCAGTACTTC. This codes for CASKLEGETQYF.